This T cell receptor (beta chain) was obtained from a study of radiotherapy plus CTLA-4 blockade in lung cancer. Study-level information: Objective responses were documented in about 18% of patients, with disease control in just over 30%. Study-level points and caveats: TCR clones originating in tumors grew in number in blood after radiotherapy plus ipilimumab. The best prediction of response reportedly came from early blood T cell clone dynamics, with interferon-beta.

In the case of this clone: The antigen is unknown.

Using immunoSEQ multiplex PCR, the repertoire was profiled, and TCRdb retains in-frame clones only, with some absent. This table holds about 77,000 clones, roughly four fifths found once. The receptor was derived from a human donor with non-small cell lung cancer whose response to radiotherapy plus ipilimumab could not be evaluated. Sequencing used peripheral blood, obtained from a patient treated with radiotherapy plus ipilimumab.

The CDR3 DNA reads as TGTGCCAGCAGCCAGGAGCTAGCGGGGGGGATTGAGGAAGAGACCCAGTACTTC. This encodes CASSQELAGGIEEETQYF. This chain connects TRBV4-2 to TRBJ2-5; 12 nucleotides agree with TRBD2. This CDR3 spans 18 amino acids. Per the germline V gene, CDR1 is LGHNA and CDR2 is YNFKEQ. The V segment lost 3 bases and the J segment 3 bases; nucleotides outside the gene matches: 11.